A single sample is the source of the 10 T cell receptor beta chains below, sequenced in a study of T cells in women clearing cervical HPV infection. Method: immunoSEQ multiplex PCR; TCRdb's copy keeps in-frame clones and lacks some. In total, the table holds 45,000 to 55,000 clones. Sequencing input: blood buffy coat. These receptors came from a woman aged 18 to 69 with a cervical HPV16 infection that either progressed to CIN3+ or cleared (not recorded which).

About this clone itself: The CDR3 extends 3 residues past the end of the read, so its final part is completed from the germline J gene. V usage is TRBV10-3 and J usage is TRBJ1-6; 7 bases match TRBD1. Germline assignment: CDR1 ENHRY and CDR2 SYGVKD. The trim removed 5 bases at V and 7 bases at J, leaving 5 bases unmatched. There are 14 residues in the CDR3. The sequenced CDR3 bases are TGTGCCATCAGTATAACAGGGGTGAATTCACCC. This gives the protein CAISITGVNSP. The whole CDR3 sequence reads CAISITGVNSPLHF.

On this clone itself: The sequenced fragment ends 3 residues before the CDR3 boundary, so the rest is inferred from the germline J gene. The genes are TRBV7-9 and TRBJ1-2, with D unresolved. Per the germline V gene, CDR1 is SEHNR and CDR2 is FQNEAQ (reference sequence). The CDR3 extends over 15 amino acids. Here the CDR3 reads CASSPLALSYNDYTF. The covered CDR3 bases are TGTGCCAGCAGCCCGCTAGCCCTCTCCTACAATGAC.

To note about this clone: One end of the junction does not line up with germline, which may come from a read error. Other DNA sequences of this sample code for an identical CDR3. Incomplete CDR3 DNA: TGTGCCAGCAGTGAAGCGACGGGGGATAGCTCTGGAAACACA. Protein sequence: CASSEATGDSSGNT. The CDR3, in full, reads CASSEATGDSSGNTIYF. The genes are TRBV6-1 and TRBJ1-3; D is perhaps TRBD1 (5 bases). The DNA ends 3 residues before the CDR3 does, and the rest of the CDR3 is filled in from the germline J gene. The CDR3 is 17 residues long. In germline, CDR1 is MNHNS, CDR2 SASEGT.

As to this clone: The CDR3 end is not reached by the read, which stops 3 residues before it; the germline J gene fills it in. This sequence joins TRBV10-2 and TRBJ1-6; no firm D call. With 11 bases removed from V and 5 bases from J, the gap between germline ends came to 13 bases. The germline gives CDR1 WSHSY, CDR2 SAAADI. This CDR3 has 13 amino acids. The sequenced CDR3 bases are TGCGCCTCCTACCAGGCACATAATTCACCC. Translating gives CASYQAHNSP. The whole CDR3 protein reads CASYQAHNSPLHF.

Turning to this clone: The CDR3 end lies 3 residues beyond the end of the read and is filled in from the germline J gene. The J gene is TRBJ1-2, the V gene TRBV11-2; D is perhaps TRBD1 (5 bases). V lost 5 bases, J lost 5 bases, and 15 bases lay in between. CDR1 and CDR2 (germline): SGHAT, FQNNGV. This CDR3 is 14 amino acids long. The sequenced CDR3 bases are TGTGCCAGCAGCCTGGACCGCGGGGCTTATGGC. Translated, it gives CASSLDRGAYG. From start to end, the CDR3 is CASSLDRGAYGYTF.

With regard to this clone: With the read ending 3 residues before the CDR3 end, the germline J gene is used to fill in that end. This same CDR3 is encoded by further DNA sequences in the sample. The chain combines TRBV19 with TRBJ1-1, with D possibly matching TRBD1 (6 bases). Trimming left V 3 bases short and J 0 bases short, with 8 bases between. CDR3 length: 14 amino acids. Germline CDR1 and CDR2: LNHDA and SQIVND (reference sequence). The CDR3 DNA, read in part, is TGTGCCAGTAGTATTAGGGGGTTGAACACTGAA. It encodes CASSIRGLNTE. In full, the CDR3 is CASSIRGLNTEAFF.

To note about this clone: The read ends 3 residues before the CDR3 terminus; that terminus is restored from the germline J gene. The chain is built from TRBV12-3 or TRBV12-4 and TRBJ2-3, with D perhaps matching TRBD2 (7 bases). V gave up 0 bases and J gave up 5 bases, with 15 bases separating them. The CDR3 consists of 16 residues. The CDR3 loop is CASSLAVRGLVDTQYF. The CDR3 DNA, read in part, is TGTGCCAGCAGTTTAGCGGTGCGGGGGCTGGTAGATACG.

A word on this clone: The CDR3 end falls 3 residues outside the read, so it is completed with the germline J gene. The rearrangement uses TRBV5-8 and TRBJ1-4, with 7 nucleotides matching TRBD1. The CDR3 runs 15 residues. Per the germline V gene, CDR1 is SGHTS and CDR2 is YDEGEE. The V and J ends lost 2 bases and 6 bases, in that order; junction bases with no gene match: 7. CDR3 loop: CASSLSDRAYEKLFF. Incomplete CDR3 DNA: TGTGCCAGCAGCTTATCTGACAGGGCCTATGAAAAA.

As regards this clone: The read ends 3 residues shy of where the CDR3 ends; the end is completed using the germline J gene. The chain combines TRBV5-1 with TRBJ1-1; TRBD1 is a possible D gene (6 bases). The CDR3 contains 14 residues. Trimming stripped 4 bases from V and 3 bases from J, with 13 bases between. Germline V gene data show CDR1 as SGHRS and CDR2 as YFSETQ. The DNA read from the CDR3 is TGCGCCAGCAGCAGACTACAGGGATACACTGAA. Its protein is CASSRLQGYTE. The CDR3 reads in full as CASSRLQGYTEAFF.

As regards this clone: Coverage ceases 3 residues before the CDR3 finishes, and the germline J gene fills in the end. The chain has TRBV2 and TRBJ2-2; D is uncertain. The CDR3 length is 16 residues. Germline CDR1 SNHLY, CDR2 FYNNEI. Incomplete CDR3 DNA: TGTGCCAGCAGTGGTTTGCCTCAGAGGTATAATTCACCG. The encoded protein is CASSGLPQRYNSP. The full CDR3 sequence reads CASSGLPQRYNSPLFF.